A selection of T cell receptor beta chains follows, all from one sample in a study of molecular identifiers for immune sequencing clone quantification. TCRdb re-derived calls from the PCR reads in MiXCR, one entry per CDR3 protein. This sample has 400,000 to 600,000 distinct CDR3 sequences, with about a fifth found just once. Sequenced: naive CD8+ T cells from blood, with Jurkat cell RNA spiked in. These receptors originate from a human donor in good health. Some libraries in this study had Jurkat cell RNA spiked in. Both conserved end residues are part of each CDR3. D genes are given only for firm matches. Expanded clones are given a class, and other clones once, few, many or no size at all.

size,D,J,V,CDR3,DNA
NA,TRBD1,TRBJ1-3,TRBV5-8,CASSVGTGGNTIYF,TGTGCCAGCAGCGTCGGGACAGGAGGAAACACCATATATTTT
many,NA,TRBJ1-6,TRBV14,CASSQVGEPNSPLHF,TGTGCCAGCAGCCAAGTCGGAGAGCCTAATTCACCCCTCCACTTT
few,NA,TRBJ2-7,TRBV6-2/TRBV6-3,CASNDGGPAYEQYF,TGTGCCAGCAACGACGGGGGGCCCGCCTACGAGCAGTACTTC
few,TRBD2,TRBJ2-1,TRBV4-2,CASRREGRSNEQFF,TGTGCCAGCAGACGGGAGGGCCGGAGCAATGAGCAGTTCTTC
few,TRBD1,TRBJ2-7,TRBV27,CASSSSTGGVFNEQYF,TGTGCCAGCAGTTCCTCGACAGGGGGTGTGTTCAACGAGCAGTACTTC
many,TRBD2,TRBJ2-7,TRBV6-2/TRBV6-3,CASSYSVAGGPHEQYF,TGTGCCAGCAGTTACTCGGTGGCGGGGGGACCGCACGAGCAGTACTTC
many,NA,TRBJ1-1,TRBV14,CASSPSGITEAFF,TGTGCCAGCAGCCCCTCAGGAATCACTGAAGCTTTCTTT
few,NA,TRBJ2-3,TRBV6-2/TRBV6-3,CASSYNDLTDTQYF,TGTGCCAGCAGTTACAACGATCTCACAGATACGCAGTATTTT
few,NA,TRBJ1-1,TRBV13,CASSPLNRRTEAFF,TGTGCCAGCAGCCCGTTGAACAGGCGCACTGAAGCTTTCTTT
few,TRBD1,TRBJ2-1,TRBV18,CASGTTGGSYNEQFF,TGTGCCAGCGGCACGACAGGGGGCTCCTACAATGAGCAGTTCTTC
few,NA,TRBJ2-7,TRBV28,CASNEGRYEQYF,TGTGCCAGCAATGAGGGGCGGTACGAGCAGTACTTC
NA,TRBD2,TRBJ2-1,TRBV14,CASSQDLGGSYNEQFF,TGTGCCAGCAGCCAAGATCTGGGGGGGTCCTACAATGAGCAGTTCTTC
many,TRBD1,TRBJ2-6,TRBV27,CASRNTGGYTGANVLTF,TGTGCCAGCAGAAACACAGGGGGCTATACTGGGGCCAACGTCCTGACTTTC
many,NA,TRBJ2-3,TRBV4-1,CASSQERGRATDTQYF,TGCGCCAGCAGCCAAGAGCGGGGACGGGCCACAGATACGCAGTATTTT
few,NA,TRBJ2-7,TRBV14,CASSQYETGTYEQYF,TGTGCCAGCAGCCAATACGAGACAGGCACCTACGAGCAGTACTTC
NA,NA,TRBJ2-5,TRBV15,CATSRDPASRREETQYF,TGTGCCACCAGCAGAGATCCCGCTTCCAGGCGAGAAGAGACCCAGTACTTC
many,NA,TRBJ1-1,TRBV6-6,CASSLYRAGNTEAFF,TGTGCCAGCAGTTTGTACAGGGCGGGAAACACTGAAGCTTTCTTT
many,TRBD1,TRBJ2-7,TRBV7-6,CASSPGQLHEQYF,TGTGCCAGCAGCCCGGGACAGCTCCACGAGCAGTACTTC
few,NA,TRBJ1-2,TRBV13,CASSSLVVLPRITQNGYTF,TGTGCCAGCAGCTCTCTGGTGGTTTTACCGCGAATCACCCAAAATGGCTACACCTTC
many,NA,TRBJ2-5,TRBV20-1,CSASHPEASQETQYF,TGCAGTGCTAGCCATCCCGAGGCAAGTCAAGAGACCCAGTACTTC
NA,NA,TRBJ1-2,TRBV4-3,CASSQDGLSNYGYTF,TGCGCCAGCAGCCAAGATGGGTTATCTAACTATGGCTACACCTTC
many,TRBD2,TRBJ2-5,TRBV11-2,CASSEGGFQETQYF,TGTGCCAGCAGCGAGGGAGGGTTCCAAGAGACCCAGTACTTC
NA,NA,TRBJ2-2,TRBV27,CASSGTTRSSTGELFF,TGTGCCAGCAGTGGGACGACTAGATCCAGCACCGGGGAGCTGTTTTTT
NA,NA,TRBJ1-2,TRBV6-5,CASSYGGAQAPLAYGYTF,TGTGCCAGCAGTTACGGTGGGGCGCAGGCCCCGCTAGCCTATGGCTACACCTTC
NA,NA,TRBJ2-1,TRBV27,CASRLNNEQFF,TGTGCCAGCCGCCTCAACAATGAGCAGTTCTTC
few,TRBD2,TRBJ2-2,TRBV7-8,CASSLSSGGIGELFF,TGTGCCAGCAGCCTTAGTAGCGGGGGGATCGGGGAGCTGTTTTTT
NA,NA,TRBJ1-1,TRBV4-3,CASSQVGGRGGMNTEAFF,TGCGCCAGCAGCCAAGTCGGGGGGAGAGGAGGCATGAACACTGAAGCTTTCTTT
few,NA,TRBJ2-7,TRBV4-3,CASSQDEGSGYEQYF,TGCGCCAGCAGCCAAGATGAGGGGTCAGGCTACGAGCAGTACTTC
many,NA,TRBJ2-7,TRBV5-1,CASSPLTGYEQYF,TGCGCCAGCAGCCCTTTAACAGGATACGAGCAGTACTTC
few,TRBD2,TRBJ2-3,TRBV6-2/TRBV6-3,CASSYSKLPRGTDTQYF,TGTGCCAGCAGTTACTCGAAGCTGCCGCGGGGGACAGATACGCAGTATTTT
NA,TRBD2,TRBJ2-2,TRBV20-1,CSARPRTSGTTGELFF,TGCAGTGCTAGACCACGGACTAGCGGGACGACCGGGGAGCTGTTTTTT
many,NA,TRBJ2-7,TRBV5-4,CASGAGGGYEQYF,TGTGCCAGCGGAGCGGGCGGCGGCTACGAGCAGTACTTC
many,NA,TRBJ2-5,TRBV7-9,CASSSISGETQYF,TGTGCCAGCAGCTCCATAAGTGGAGAGACCCAGTACTTC
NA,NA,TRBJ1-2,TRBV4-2,CASSQDRHDDYGYTF,TGTGCCAGCAGCCAAGATCGCCACGACGACTATGGCTACACCTTC
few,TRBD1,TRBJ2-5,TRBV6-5,CASSYAGGTQETQYF,TGTGCCAGCAGTTACGCAGGGGGCACCCAAGAGACCCAGTACTTC
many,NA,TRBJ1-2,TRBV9,CASSEGPDKNYGYTF,TGTGCCAGCAGCGAAGGCCCCGACAAGAACTATGGCTACACCTTC
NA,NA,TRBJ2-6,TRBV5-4,CASSLDGGGAFIGANVLTF,TGTGCCAGCAGCTTGGATGGAGGGGGCGCTTTTATCGGGGCCAACGTCCTGACTTTC
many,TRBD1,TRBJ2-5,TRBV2,CASSGTVQETQYF,TGTGCCAGCAGCGGGACAGTCCAAGAGACCCAGTACTTC
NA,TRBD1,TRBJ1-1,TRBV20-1,CSALTGADTEAFF,TGCAGTGCTCTGACAGGGGCGGACACTGAAGCTTTCTTT
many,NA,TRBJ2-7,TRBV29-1,CSVEGGHNYEQYF,TGCAGCGTTGAAGGGGGACACAACTACGAGCAGTACTTC
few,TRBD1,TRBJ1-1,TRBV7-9,CASSRGQGADTEAFF,TGTGCCAGCAGCAGAGGACAGGGGGCAGACACTGAAGCTTTCTTT
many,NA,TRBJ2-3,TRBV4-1,CASSQGPGAGADTQYF,TGCGCCAGCAGCCAAGGCCCGGGGGCGGGGGCAGATACGCAGTATTTT